The clone carrying this TCR beta chain was recorded at least ten times. The data stem from a study of tumor-infiltrating lymphocytes in glioblastoma multiforme. Germline-derived CDR1 and CDR2 are SGHDN and FVKESK. The CDR3 covers 14 residues. The V and J ends lost 4 bases and 7 bases, in that order; junction bases with no gene match: 3. TCR beta libraries were built from RNA through three nested multiplex PCR rounds using modified ARM-PCR. From the multiplex PCR reads, TCRdb called clonotypes with MiXCR, one entry per CDR3 protein. The table shows fewer than 25,000 distinct CDR3 sequences, with 60% to 80% occurring only once.

The receptor comes from a male donor with glioblastoma. The chain carries TRBV14 and TRBJ2-1; 11 bases agree with TRBD2. The sequencing sample was made of peripheral blood. The CDR3 coding sequence is TGTGCCAGCAGCCGAGGGACTAGCGGAAATGAGCAGTTCTTC. Its translation: CASSRGTSGNEQFF. The complete variable domain, with remaining parts taken from reference TRBV14 and TRBJ2-1, reads EAGVTQFPSHSVIEKGQTVTLRCDPISGHDNLYWYRRVMGKEIKFLLHFVKESKQDESGMPNNRFLAERTGGTYSTLKVQPAELEDSGVYFCASSRGTSGNEQFFGPGTRLTVL.